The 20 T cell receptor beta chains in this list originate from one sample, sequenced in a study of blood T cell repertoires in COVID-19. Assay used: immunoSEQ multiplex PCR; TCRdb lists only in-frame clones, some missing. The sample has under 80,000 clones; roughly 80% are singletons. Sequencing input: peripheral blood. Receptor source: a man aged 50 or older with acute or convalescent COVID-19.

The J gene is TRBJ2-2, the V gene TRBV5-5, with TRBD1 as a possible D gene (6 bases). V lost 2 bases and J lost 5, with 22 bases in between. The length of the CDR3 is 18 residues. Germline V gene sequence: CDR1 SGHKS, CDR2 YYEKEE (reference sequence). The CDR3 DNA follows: TGTGCCAGCAGCTTTGCGACCCAGGGGTTTTCAGGGACCGGGGAGCTGTTTTTT. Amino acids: CASSFATQGFSGTGELFF. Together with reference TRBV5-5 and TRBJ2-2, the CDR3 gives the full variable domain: DAGVTQSPTHLIKTRGQQVTLRCSPISGHKSVSWYQQVLGQGPQFIFQYYEKEERGRGNFPDRFSARQFPNYSSELNVNALLLGDSALYLCASSFATQGFSGTGELFFGEGSRLTVL.

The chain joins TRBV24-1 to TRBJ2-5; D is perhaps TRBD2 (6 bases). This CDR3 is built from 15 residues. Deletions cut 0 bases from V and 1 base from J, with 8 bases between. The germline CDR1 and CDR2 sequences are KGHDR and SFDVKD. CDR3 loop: CATSDLGSGQETQYF. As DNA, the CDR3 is TGTGCCACCAGTGATTTGGGTAGCGGCCAAGAGACCCAGTACTTC.

CDR3 nucleotide sequence: TGTGCCAGCAGCTTAAACAGGGCCTCGATCTATGGCTACACCTTC. Translating it yields CASSLNRASIYGYTF. The J gene is TRBJ1-2, the V gene TRBV7-2; D is perhaps TRBD1 (6 bases). Germline-derived CDR1 and CDR2 are SGHTA and FQGNSA. This CDR3 has 15 amino acids. Trimming left V 2 bases short and J 4 bases short, with 14 bases between.

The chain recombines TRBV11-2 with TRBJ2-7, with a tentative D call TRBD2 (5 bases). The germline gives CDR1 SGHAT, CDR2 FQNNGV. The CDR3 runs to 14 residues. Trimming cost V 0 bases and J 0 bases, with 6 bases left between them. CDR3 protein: CASSLDGSSYEQYF. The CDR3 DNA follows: TGTGCCAGCAGCTTAGATGGGAGCTCCTACGAGCAGTACTTC.

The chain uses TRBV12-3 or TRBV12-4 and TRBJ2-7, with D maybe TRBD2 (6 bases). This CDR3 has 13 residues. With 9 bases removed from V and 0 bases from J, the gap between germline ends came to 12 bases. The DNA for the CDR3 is TGTGCCAGTTGCGGGGAAACCTCCTACGAGCAGTACTTC. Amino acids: CASCGETSYEQYF.

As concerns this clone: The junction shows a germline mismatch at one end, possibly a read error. The CDR3 protein is CASSVDGRAYNEQFF. In DNA, the CDR3 is TGTGCCAGCAGTGTCGACGGGAGGGCCTATAATGAGCAGTTCTTC. The chain couples TRBV2 to TRBJ2-1; TRBD2 aligns across 8 bases. CDR3 length equals 15 residues. Germline-derived CDR1 and CDR2 are SNHLY and FYNNEI.

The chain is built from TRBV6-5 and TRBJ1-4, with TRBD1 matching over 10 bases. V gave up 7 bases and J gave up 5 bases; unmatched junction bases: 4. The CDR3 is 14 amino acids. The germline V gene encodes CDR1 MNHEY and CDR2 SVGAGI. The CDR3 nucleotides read TGTGCCAGCAACAGACAGGGGGCGAATGAAAAACTGTTTTTT. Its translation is CASNRQGANEKLFF.

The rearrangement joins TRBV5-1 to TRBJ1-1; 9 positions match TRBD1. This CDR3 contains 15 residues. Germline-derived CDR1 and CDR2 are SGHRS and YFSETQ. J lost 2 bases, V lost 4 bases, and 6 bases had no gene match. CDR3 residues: CASSSQGQGNTEAFF. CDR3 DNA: TGCGCCAGCAGCAGCCAGGGACAGGGTAACACTGAAGCTTTCTTT.

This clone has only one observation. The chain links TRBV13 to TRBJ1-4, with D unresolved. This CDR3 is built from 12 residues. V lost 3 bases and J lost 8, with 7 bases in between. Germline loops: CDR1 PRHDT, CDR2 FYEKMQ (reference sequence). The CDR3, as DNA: TGTGCCAGCAGCTTTCCAGGAGAAAAACTGTTTTTT. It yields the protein CASSFPGEKLFF.

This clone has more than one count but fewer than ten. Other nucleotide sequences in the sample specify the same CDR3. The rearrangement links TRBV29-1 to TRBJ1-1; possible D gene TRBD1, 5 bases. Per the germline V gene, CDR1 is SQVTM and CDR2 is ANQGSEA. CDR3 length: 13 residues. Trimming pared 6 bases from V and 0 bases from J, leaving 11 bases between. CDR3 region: CSVETVMNTEAFF. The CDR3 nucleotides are TGCAGCGTCGAGACAGTAATGAACACTGAAGCTTTCTTT.

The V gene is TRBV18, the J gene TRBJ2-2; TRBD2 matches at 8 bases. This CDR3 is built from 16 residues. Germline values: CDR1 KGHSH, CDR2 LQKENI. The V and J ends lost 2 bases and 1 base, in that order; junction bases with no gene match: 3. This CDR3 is CASSPRLAGNTGELFF. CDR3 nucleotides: TGTGCCAGCTCACCAAGGCTAGCGGGGAACACCGGGGAGCTGTTTTTT.

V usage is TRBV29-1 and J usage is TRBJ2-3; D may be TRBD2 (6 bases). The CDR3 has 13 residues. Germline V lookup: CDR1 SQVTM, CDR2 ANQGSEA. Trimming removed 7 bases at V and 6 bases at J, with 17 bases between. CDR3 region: CSAVGGKGDTQYF. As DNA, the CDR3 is TGCAGCGCGGTGGGCGGGAAGGGGGATACGCAGTATTTT.

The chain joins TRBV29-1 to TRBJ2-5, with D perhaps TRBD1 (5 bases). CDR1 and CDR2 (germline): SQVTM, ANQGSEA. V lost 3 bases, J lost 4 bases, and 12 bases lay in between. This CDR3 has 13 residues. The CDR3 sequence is CSVEQGAGETQYF. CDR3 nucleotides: TGCAGCGTTGAGCAGGGCGCCGGAGAGACCCAGTACTTC.

The CDR3 reads CASTLGLAADTQYF. CDR3 sequence (DNA): TGTGCCAGCACTCTAGGACTAGCCGCAGATACGCAGTATTTT. The chain carries TRBV6-5 and TRBJ2-3; 8 nucleotides match TRBD2. Trimming removed 7 bases from V and 4 bases from J; junction bases left unmatched: 7. Germline values: CDR1 MNHEY, CDR2 SVGAGI. This CDR3 contains 14 residues.

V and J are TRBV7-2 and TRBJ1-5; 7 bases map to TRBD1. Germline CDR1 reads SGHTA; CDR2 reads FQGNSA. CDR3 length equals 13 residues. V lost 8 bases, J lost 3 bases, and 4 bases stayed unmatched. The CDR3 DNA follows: TGTGCCAGCGCGGGACAGCACAATCAGCCCCAGCATTTT. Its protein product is CASAGQHNQPQHF.

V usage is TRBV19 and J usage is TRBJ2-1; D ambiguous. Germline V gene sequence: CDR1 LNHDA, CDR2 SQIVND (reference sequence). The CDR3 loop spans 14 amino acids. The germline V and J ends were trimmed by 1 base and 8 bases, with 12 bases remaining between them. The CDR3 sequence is CASSIGLVNDEQFF. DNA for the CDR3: TGTGCCAGTAGTATAGGGCTAGTGAACGATGAGCAGTTCTTC.

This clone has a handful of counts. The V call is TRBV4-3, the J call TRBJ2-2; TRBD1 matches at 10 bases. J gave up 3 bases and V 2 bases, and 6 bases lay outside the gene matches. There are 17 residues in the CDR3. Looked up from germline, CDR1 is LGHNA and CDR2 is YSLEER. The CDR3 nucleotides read TGCGCCAGCAGCCAAAGGGGGGGGACAGGGGACACCGGGGAGCTGTTTTTT. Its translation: CASSQRGGTGDTGELFF.

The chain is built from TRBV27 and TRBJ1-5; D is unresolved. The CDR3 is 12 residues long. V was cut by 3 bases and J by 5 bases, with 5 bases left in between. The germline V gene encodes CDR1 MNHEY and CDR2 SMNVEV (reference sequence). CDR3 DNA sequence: TGTGCCAGCAGTTTCCCCGATCAGCCCCAGCATTTT. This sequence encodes CASSFPDQPQHF.

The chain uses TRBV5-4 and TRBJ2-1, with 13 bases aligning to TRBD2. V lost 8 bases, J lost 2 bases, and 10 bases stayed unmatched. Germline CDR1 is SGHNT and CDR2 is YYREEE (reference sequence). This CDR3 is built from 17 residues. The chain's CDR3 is CASSQYTSGGAYNEQFF. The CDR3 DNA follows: TGTGCCAGTTCGCAATATACTAGCGGGGGGGCCTACAATGAGCAGTTCTTC.

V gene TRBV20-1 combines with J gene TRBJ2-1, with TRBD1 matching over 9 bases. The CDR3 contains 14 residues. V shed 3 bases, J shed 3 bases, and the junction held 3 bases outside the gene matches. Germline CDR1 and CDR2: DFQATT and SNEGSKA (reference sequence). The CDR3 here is CSASRGQGYNEQFF. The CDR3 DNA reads TGCAGTGCTAGTAGGGGACAGGGCTACAATGAGCAGTTCTTC.